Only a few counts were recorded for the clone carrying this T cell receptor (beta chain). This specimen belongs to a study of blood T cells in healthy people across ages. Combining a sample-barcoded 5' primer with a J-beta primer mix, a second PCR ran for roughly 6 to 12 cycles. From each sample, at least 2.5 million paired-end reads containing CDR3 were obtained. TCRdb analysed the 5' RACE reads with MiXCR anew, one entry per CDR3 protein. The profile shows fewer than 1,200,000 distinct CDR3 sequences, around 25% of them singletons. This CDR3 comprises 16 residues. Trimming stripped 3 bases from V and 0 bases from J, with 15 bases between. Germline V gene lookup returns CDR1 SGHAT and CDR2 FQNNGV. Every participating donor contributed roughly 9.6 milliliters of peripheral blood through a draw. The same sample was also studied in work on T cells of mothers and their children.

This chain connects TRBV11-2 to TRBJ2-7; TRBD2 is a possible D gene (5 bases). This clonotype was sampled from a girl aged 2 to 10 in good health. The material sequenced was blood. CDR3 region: CASSFDSLGSSYEQYF. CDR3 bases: TGTGCCAGCAGCTTTGATTCGTTGGGGAGCTCCTACGAGCAGTACTTC.